This T cell receptor (beta chain) originates from a study of T cell responses to AZD1222 COVID-19 vaccine. TCRdb keeps only in-frame clones here, not all; method: immunoSEQ multiplex PCR. The table lists 85,000 to 110,000 clones, about nine tenths of them singletons, with about 48% in the top ten. This clone has just a few counts. This material consisted of peripheral blood, taken on day 0 of AZD1222 vaccination. The clonotype comes from an adult in good health.

The DNA for the CDR3 is TGTGCCAGCAGTGAAACAGGGGTGAGTCAGCCCCAGCATTTT. Translated, it gives CASSETGVSQPQHF. The rearrangement links TRBV6-1 to TRBJ1-5, with 7 bases aligning to TRBD1. The V gene's germline CDR1 is MNHNS and CDR2 SASEGT. CDR3 size: 14 residues. V dropped 2 bases and J dropped 6; count of bases not matched to a gene: 4.